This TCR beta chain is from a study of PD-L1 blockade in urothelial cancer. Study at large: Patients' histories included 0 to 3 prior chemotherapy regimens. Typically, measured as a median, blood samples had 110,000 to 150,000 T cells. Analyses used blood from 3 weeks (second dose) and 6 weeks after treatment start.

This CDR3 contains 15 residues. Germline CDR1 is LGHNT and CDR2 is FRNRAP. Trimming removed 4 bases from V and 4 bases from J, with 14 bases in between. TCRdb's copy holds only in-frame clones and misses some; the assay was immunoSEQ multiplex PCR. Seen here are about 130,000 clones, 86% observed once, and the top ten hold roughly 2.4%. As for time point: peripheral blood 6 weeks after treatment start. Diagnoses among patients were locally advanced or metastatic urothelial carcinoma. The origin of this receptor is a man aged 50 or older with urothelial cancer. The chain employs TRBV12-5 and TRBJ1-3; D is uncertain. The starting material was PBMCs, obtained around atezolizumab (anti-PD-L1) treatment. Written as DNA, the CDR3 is TGTGCTAGTGGTTCCCGGACTGTCTCGGGAAACACCATATATTTT. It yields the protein CASGSRTVSGNTIYF.